This TCR beta chain was captured in a study of graft-versus-host responses after intestinal transplantation. CDR3 size: 15 residues. The germline V gene encodes CDR1 MNHNS and CDR2 SASEGT. The V end lost 7 bases, the J end lost 1 base, and 14 bases lay between the germline ends. Generated by immunoSEQ multiplex PCR, the TCRdb table keeps only in-frame clones and is missing some. The sample holds about 27,000 clones; about 92% are singletons and the top ten take around 0.54%. The TCR was taken from a human patient who received an intestinal transplant, so some T cells may come from the graft donor. The chain links TRBV6-1 to TRBJ1-3; no firm D call. Sample: PBMCs, taken 18 days after transplant. CDR3 region: CASTLGGSSGNTIYF. The CDR3 DNA reads TGTGCCAGCACCCTTGGCGGGTCTTCTGGAAACACCATATATTTT.